This T cell receptor beta chain was identified in a study of memory CD4+ T cells and cytomegalovirus serostatus. V lost 6 bases and J 0 bases, leaving 12 bases between the germline ends. This CDR3 has 15 residues. In germline, CDR1 is SNHLY, CDR2 FYNNEI. General study findings and limits: CD4+ memory repertoires contained 67 of 164 reported CMV TCRbeta sequences.

Single viable CD3+CD4+CD8-CD45RO+ cells were sorted as the memory CD4+ T cells. Only in-frame clones appear in the TCRdb table, and some are missing; sequencing was by immunoSEQ multiplex PCR. The table records around 50,000 clones, 60% to 80% of them present only once. About this clone itself: The antigen remains undetermined.

V and J are TRBV2 and TRBJ1-5; D unresolved. The TCR was taken from an adult in good health and CMV-seronegative. The sequencing input was memory CD4+ T cells from blood. CDR3 loop: CASRSLGRSNQPQHF. The CDR3 DNA is TGTGCCAGCAGGTCCCTCGGCCGTAGCAATCAGCCCCAGCATTTT. The whole variable domain, filled in from reference TRBV2 and TRBJ1-5, reads EPEVTQTPSHQVTQMGQEVILRCVPISNHLYFYWYRQILGQKVEFLVSFYNNEISEKSEIFDDQFSVERPDGSNFTLKIRSTKLEDSAMYFCASRSLGRSNQPQHFGDGTRLSIL.